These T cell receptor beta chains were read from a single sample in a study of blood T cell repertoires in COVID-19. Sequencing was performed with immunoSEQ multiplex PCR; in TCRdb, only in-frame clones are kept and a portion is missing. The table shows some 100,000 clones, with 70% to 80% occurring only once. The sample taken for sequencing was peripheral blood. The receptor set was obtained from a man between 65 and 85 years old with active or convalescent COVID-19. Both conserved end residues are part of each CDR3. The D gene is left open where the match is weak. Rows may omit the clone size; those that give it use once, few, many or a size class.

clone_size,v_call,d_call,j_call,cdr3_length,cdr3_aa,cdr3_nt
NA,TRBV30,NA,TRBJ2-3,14,CAWGAGVSTDTQYF,TGTGCCTGGGGTGCAGGGGTGAGCACAGATACGCAGTATTTT
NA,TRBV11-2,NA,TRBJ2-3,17,CASRSLPTAAGTDTQYF,TGTGCCAGCAGGTCCCTACCCACTGCGGCGGGGACAGATACGCAGTATTTT
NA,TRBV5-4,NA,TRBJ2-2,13,CASSNIGGGELFF,TGTGCCAGCAGCAACATAGGAGGCGGGGAGCTGTTTTTT
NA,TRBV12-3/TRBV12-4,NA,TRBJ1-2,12,CASSLGSYGYTF,TGTGCCAGCAGTTTAGGCAGCTATGGCTACACCTTC
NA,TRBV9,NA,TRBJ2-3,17,CASSPQRRASSTDTQYF,TGTGCCAGCAGCCCCCAGCGCAGGGCCTCTAGCACAGATACGCAGTATTTT
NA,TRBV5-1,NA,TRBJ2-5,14,CASSLARWLETQYF,TGCGCCAGCAGCCTCGCCCGTTGGCTGGAGACCCAGTACTTC
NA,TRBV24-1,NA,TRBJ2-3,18,CATSDGKGLLDFTDTQYF,TGTGCCACCAGTGATGGGAAAGGACTTTTAGACTTCACAGATACGCAGTATTTT
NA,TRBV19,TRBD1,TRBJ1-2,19,CASSIDLSGQGSTNYGYTF,TGTGCCAGTAGTATAGATCTATCCGGACAGGGCTCTACTAACTATGGCTACACCTTC
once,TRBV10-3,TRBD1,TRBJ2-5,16,CAISSPGQGAMETQYF,TGTGCCATCAGTTCCCCGGGACAGGGGGCGATGGAGACCCAGTACTTC
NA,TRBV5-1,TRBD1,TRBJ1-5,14,CASSLEGAGQPQHF,TGCGCCAGCAGCTTGGAGGGGGCTGGTCAGCCCCAGCATTTT
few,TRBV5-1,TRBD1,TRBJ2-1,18,CASSQVTGSGISYNEQFF,TGCGCCAGCAGCCAGGTGACAGGGTCGGGTATTTCCTACAATGAGCAGTTCTTC
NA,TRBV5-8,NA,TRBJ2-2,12,CASSSQAGELFF,TGTGCCAGCAGCTCACAGGCCGGGGAGCTGTTTTTT
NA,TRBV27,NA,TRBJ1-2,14,CASSPRPASMIYTF,TGTGCCAGCAGTCCCCGTCCTGCCAGTATGATCTACACCTTC